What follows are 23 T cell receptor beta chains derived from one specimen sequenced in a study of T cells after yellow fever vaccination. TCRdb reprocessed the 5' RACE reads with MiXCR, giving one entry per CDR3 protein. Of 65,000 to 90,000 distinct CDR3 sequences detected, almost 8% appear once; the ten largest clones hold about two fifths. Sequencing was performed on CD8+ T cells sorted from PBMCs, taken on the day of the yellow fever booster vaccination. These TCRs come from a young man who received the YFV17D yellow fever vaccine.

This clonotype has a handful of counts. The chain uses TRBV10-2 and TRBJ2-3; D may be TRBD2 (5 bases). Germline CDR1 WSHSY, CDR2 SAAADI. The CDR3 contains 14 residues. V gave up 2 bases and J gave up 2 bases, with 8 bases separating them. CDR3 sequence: CASSEAGFTDTQYF. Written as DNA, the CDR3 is TGCGCCAGCAGTGAGGCGGGTTTCACAGATACGCAGTATTTT.

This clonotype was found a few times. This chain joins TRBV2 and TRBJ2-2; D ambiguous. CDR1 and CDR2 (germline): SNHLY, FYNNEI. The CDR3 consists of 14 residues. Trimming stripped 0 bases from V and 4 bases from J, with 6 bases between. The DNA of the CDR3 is TGTGCCAGCAGTGAAGCGCTTGGCACCGGGGAGCTGTTTTTT. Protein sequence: CASSEALGTGELFF.

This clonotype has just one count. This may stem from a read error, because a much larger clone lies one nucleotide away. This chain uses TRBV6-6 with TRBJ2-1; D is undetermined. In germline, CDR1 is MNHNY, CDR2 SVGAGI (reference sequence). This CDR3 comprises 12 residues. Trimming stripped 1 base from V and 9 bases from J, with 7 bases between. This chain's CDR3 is CASSYYGPEQFF. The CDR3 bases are TGTGCCAGCAGTTACTATGGGCCTGAGCAGTTCTTC.

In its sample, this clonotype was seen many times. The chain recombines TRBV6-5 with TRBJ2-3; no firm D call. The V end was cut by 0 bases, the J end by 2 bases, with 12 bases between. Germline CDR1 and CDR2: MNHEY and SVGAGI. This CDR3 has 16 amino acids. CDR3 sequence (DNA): TGTGCCAGCAGTTACTCCAGTGACGCCTCCACAGATACGCAGTATTTT. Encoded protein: CASSYSSDASTDTQYF.

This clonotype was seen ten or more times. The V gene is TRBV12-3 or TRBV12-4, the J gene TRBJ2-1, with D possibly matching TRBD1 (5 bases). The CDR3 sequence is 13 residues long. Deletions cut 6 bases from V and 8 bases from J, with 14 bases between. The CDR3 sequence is CASSWGGGDEQFF. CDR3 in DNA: TGTGCCAGCAGCTGGGGCGGCGGCGATGAGCAGTTCTTC.

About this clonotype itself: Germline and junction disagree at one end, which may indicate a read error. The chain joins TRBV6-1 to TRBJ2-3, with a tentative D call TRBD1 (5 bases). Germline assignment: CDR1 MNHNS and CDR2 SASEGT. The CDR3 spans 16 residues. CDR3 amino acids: CTSSENRGGTTDTQYF. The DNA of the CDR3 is TGCACCAGCAGTGAAAATAGGGGCGGAACCACAGATACGCAGTATTTT.

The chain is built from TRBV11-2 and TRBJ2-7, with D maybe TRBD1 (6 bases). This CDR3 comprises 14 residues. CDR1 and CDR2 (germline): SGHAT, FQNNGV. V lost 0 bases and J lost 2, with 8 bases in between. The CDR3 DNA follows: TGTGCCAGCAGCTTAGAGGGACATGCCTACGAGCAGTACTTC. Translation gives CASSLEGHAYEQYF.

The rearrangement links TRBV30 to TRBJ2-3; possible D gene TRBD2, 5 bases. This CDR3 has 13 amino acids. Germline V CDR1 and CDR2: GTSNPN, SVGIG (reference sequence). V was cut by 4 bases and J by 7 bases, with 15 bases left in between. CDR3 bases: TGTGCCTGGATAACGGGGTATCAGAATACGCAGTATTTT. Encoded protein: CAWITGYQNTQYF.

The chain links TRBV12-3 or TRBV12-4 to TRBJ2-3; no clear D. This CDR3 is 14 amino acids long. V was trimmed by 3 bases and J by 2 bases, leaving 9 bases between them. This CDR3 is CASSFGPNTDTQYF. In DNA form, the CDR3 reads TGTGCCAGCAGTTTTGGCCCCAACACAGATACGCAGTATTTT.

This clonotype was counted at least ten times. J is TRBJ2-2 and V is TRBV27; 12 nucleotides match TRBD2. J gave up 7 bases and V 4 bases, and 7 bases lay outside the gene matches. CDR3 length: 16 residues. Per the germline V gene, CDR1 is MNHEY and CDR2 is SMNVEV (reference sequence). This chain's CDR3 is CASSSSSGRADGELFF. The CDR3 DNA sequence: TGTGCCAGCAGTTCCTCTAGCGGGAGGGCCGACGGGGAGCTGTTTTTT.

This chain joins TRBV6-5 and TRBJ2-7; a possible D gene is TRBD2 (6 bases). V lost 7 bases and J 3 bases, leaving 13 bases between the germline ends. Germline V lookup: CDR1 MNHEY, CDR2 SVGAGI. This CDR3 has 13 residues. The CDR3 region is CASNDSGVYEQYF. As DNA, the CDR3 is TGTGCCAGCAATGACTCGGGGGTCTACGAGCAGTACTTC.

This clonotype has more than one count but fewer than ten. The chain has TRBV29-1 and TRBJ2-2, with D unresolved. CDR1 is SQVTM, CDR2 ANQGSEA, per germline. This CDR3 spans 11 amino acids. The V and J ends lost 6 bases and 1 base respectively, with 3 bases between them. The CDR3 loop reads CSVGNTGELFF. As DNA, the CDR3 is TGCAGCGTAGGGAACACCGGGGAGCTGTTTTTT.

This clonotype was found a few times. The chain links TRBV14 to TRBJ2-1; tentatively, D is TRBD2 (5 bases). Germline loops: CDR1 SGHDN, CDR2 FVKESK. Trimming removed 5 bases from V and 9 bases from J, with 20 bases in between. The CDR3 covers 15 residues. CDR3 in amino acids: CASSYVSAVDREQFF. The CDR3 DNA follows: TGTGCCAGCAGCTACGTATCAGCGGTAGACCGTGAGCAGTTCTTC.

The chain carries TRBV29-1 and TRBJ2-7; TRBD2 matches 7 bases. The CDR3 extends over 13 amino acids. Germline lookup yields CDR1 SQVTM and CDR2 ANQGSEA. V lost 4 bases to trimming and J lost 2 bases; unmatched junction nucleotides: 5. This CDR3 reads CSVAAGRTYEQYF. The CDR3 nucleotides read TGCAGCGTTGCAGCGGGACGGACCTACGAGCAGTACTTC.

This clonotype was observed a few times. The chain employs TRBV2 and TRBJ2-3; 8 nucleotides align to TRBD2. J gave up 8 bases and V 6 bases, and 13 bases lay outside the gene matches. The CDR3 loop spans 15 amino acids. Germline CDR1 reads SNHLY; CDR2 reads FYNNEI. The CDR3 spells CASRVESGGFSTQYF. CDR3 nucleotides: TGTGCCAGCAGGGTCGAATCGGGAGGGTTCTCTACGCAGTATTTT.

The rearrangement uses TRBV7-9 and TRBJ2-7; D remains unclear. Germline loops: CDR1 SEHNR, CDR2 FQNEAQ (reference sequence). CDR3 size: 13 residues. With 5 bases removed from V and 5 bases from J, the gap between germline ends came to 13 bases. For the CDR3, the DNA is TGTGCCAGCAGCCCAGATGGTGGACACGAGCAGTACTTC. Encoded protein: CASSPDGGHEQYF.

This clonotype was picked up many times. The DNA of the CDR3 is TGTGCCTGGAGTGTAGCGTCAGTTGATGAAAAACTGTTTTTT. It codes for CAWSVASVDEKLFF. The rearrangement joins TRBV30 to TRBJ1-4; D is ambiguous. V was trimmed by 0 bases and J by 6 bases, leaving 11 bases between them. Per the germline V gene, CDR1 is GTSNPN and CDR2 is SVGIG (reference sequence). This CDR3 has 14 residues.

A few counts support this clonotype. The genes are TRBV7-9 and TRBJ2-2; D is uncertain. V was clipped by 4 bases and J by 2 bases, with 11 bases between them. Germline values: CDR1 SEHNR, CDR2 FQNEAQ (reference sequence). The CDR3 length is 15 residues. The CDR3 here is CASSSRDENTGELFF. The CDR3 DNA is TGTGCCAGCAGCTCTCGAGACGAAAACACCGGGGAGCTGTTTTTT. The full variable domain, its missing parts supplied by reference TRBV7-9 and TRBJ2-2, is DTGVSQNPRHKITKRGQNVTFRCDPISEHNRLYWYRQTLGQGPEFLTYFQNEAQLEKSRLLSDRFSAERPKGSFSTLEIQRTEQGDSAMYLCASSSRDENTGELFFGEGSRLTVL.

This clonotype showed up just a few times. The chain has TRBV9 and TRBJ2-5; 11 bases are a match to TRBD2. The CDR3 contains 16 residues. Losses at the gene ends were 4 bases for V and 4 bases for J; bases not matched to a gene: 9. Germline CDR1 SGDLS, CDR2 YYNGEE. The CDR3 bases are TGTGCCAGCAGCCCCCGGACTAGCGGGCTTTCAGAGACCCAGTACTTC. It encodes CASSPRTSGLSETQYF.

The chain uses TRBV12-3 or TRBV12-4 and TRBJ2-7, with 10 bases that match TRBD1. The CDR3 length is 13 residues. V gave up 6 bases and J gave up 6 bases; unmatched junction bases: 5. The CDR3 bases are TGTGCCAGCAGCTCCGGGACAGGGGTCGAGCAGTACTTC. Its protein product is CASSSGTGVEQYF.

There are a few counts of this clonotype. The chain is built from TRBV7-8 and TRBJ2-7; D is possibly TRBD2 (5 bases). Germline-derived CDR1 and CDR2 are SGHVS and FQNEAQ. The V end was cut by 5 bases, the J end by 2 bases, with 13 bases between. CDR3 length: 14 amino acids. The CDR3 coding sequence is TGTGCCAGCAGCCCGACGGGGAGCGCCTACGAGCAGTACTTC. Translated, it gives CASSPTGSAYEQYF.

Here the CDR3 DNA reads TGTGCCAGTACGTACGGGAGCTACAATGAGCAGTTCTTC. It yields the protein CASTYGSYNEQFF. The chain combines TRBV19 with TRBJ2-1; a possible D gene is TRBD2 (6 bases). The CDR3 sequence is 13 residues long. Looked up from germline, CDR1 is LNHDA and CDR2 is SQIVND (reference sequence). The ends were cut back, 7 bases at V and 3 bases at J, with 10 bases in the middle. Variable domain in full (rest from reference TRBV19 and TRBJ2-1): DGGITQSPKYLFRKEGQNVTLSCEQNLNHDAMYWYRQDPGQGLRLIYYSQIVNDFQKGDIAEGYSVSREKKESFPLTVTSAQKNPTAFYLCASTYGSYNEQFFGPGTRLTVL.

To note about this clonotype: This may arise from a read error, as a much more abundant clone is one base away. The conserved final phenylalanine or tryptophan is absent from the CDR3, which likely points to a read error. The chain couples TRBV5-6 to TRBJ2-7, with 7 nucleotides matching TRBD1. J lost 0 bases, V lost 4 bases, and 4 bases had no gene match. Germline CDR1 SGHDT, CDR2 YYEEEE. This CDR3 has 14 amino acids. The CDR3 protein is CASSGTESSYEQYL. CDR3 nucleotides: TGTGCCAGCAGCGGGACAGAGAGCTCCTACGAGCAGTACTTA.